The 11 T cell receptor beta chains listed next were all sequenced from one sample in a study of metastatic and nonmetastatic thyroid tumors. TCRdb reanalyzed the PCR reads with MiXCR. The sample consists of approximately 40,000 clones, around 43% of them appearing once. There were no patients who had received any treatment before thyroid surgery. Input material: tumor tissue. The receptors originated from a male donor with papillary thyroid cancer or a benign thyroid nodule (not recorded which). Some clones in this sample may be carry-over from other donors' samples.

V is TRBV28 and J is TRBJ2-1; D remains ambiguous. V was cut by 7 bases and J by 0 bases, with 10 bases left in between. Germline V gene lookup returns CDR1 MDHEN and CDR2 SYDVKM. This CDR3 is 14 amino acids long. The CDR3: CASTPPISYNEQFF. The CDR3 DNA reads TGTGCCAGCACCCCGCCCATCTCCTACAATGAGCAGTTCTTC.

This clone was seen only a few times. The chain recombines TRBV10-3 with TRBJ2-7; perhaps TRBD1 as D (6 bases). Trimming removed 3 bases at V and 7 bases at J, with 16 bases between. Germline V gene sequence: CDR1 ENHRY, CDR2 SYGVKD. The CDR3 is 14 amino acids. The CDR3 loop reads CAISEAGTPLEQYF. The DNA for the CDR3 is TGTGCCATCAGTGAAGCCGGGACACCTCTTGAGCAGTACTTC.

CDR3 DNA sequence: TGTGCCAGCTCCTCGGGCAGGGCATATAACACCGGGGAGCTGTTTTTT. Its protein is CASSSGRAYNTGELFF. The V and J genes are TRBV11-1 and TRBJ2-2; D may be TRBD1 (5 bases). Germline V gives CDR1 SGHAT, CDR2 FQDESV (reference sequence). The germline V and J ends were trimmed by 8 bases and 2 bases, with 18 bases remaining between them. The CDR3 runs to 16 residues. The complete variable domain, with remaining parts taken from reference TRBV11-1 and TRBJ2-2, reads EAEVAQSPRYKITEKSQAVAFWCDPISGHATLYWYRQILGQGPELLVQFQDESVVDDSQLPKDRFSAERLKGVDSTLKIQPAELGDSAMYLCASSSGRAYNTGELFFGEGSRLTVL.

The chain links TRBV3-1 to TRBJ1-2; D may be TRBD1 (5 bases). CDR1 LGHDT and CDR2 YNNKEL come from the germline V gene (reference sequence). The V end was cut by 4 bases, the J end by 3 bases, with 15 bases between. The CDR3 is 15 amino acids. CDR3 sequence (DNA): TGTGCCAGCAGCCTCGGGGGAGGCAGAGACTATGGCTACACCTTC. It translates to CASSLGGGRDYGYTF.

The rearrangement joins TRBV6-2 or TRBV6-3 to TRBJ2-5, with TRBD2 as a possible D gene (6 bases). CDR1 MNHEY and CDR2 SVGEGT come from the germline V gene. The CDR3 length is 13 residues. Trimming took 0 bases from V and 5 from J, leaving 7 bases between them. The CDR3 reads CASSYSGRETQYF. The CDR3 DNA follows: TGTGCCAGCAGTTACTCAGGGAGGGAGACCCAGTACTTC.

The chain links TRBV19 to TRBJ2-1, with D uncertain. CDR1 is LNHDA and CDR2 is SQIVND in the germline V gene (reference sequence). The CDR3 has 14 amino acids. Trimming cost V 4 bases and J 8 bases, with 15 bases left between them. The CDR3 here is CASSSHTDPDEQFF. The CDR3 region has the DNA TGTGCCAGTAGTAGCCATACAGACCCCGATGAGCAGTTCTTC.

CDR3 DNA: TGTGCCATCTGGGGGGGACCGGGACAGAAAGAAATGAACACTGAAGCTTTCTTT. Its translation: CAIWGGPGQKEMNTEAFF. The chain joins TRBV10-3 to TRBJ1-1; 7 positions match TRBD1. The germline V gene encodes CDR1 ENHRY and CDR2 SYGVKD. Losses at the gene ends were 8 bases for V and 0 bases for J; bases not matched to a gene: 18. The CDR3 has 18 amino acids.

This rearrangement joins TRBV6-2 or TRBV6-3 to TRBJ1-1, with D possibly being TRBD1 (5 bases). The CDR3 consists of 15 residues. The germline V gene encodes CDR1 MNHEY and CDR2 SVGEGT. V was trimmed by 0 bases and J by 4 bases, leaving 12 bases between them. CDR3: CASSYSSRASTEAFF. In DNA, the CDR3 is TGTGCCAGCAGTTACTCGAGCAGGGCCTCCACTGAAGCTTTCTTT.

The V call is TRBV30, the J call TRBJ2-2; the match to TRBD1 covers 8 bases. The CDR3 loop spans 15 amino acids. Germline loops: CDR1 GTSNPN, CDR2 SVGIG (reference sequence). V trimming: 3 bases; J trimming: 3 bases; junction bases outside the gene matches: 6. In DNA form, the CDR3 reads TGTGCCTGGAGATCGACAGGGGCGGACACCGGGGAGCTGTTTTTT. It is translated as CAWRSTGADTGELFF.

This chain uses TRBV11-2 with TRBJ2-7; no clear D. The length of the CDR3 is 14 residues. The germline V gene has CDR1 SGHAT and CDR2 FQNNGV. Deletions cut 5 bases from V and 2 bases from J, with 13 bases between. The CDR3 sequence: CASSQYTEPYEQYF. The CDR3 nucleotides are TGTGCCAGCAGCCAGTACACCGAGCCCTACGAGCAGTACTTC.

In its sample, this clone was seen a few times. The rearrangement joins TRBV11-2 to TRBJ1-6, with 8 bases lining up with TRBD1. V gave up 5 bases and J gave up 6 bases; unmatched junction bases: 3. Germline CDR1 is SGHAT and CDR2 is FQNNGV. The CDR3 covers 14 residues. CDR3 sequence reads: CASSRDRSNSPLHF. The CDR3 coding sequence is TGTGCCAGCAGCAGGGACAGGTCTAATTCACCCCTCCACTTT.